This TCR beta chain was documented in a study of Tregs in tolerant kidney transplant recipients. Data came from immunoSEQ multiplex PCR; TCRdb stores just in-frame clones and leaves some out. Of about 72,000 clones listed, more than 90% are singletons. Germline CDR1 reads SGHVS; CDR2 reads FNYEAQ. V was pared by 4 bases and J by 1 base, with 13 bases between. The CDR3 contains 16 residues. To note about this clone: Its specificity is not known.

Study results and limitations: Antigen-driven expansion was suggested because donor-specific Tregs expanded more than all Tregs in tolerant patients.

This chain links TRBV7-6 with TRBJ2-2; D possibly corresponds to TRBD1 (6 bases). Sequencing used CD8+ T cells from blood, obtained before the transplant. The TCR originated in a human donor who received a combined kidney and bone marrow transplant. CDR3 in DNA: TGTGCCAGCAGCTGGGACAAGGTGGGGAACACCGGGGAGCTGTTTTTT. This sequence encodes CASSWDKVGNTGELFF.